These 10 T cell receptor beta chains were all obtained from the same sample, sequenced in a study of blood T cell repertoires in COVID-19. Profiling relied on immunoSEQ multiplex PCR, and the TCRdb table lists in-frame clones only, not all of them. There are a few hundred thousand clones in the sample; around four fifths occur only once, and about 5% lies in the top ten. The sample comprised peripheral blood. The receptors stem from a man aged 55 to 70 who had recovered from COVID-19.

The rearrangement links TRBV7-6 to TRBJ1-4, with TRBD1 as a possible D gene (6 bases). V lost 5 bases and J 0 bases, leaving 13 bases between the germline ends. The CDR3 is 16 amino acids. Per germline, CDR1 SGHVS and CDR2 FNYEAQ. The CDR3 protein is CASSQGQLTTNEKLFF. CDR3 bases: TGTGCCAGCAGCCAAGGACAGCTTACAACTAATGAAAAACTGTTTTTT.

This chain uses TRBV5-4 with TRBJ2-5; tentative D call: TRBD2 (7 bases). The CDR3 spans 17 residues. CDR1 and CDR2 from the germline V gene are SGHNT and YYREEE (reference sequence). V was pared by 4 bases and J by 5 bases, with 24 bases between. The CDR3 DNA follows: TGTGCCAGCAGCCAAATTGGGTCCGGGGGGCGCAGGGAGACCCAGTACTTC. Encoded protein: CASSQIGSGGRRETQYF.

J is TRBJ2-7 and V is TRBV6-5; no clear D. This CDR3 has 16 amino acids. V lost 4 bases and J lost 2, with 18 bases in between. The germline V gene encodes CDR1 MNHEY and CDR2 SVGAGI. For the CDR3, the DNA is TGTGCCAGCAGTTCAGACCGAACAGAACCCACCTACGAGCAGTACTTC. It encodes CASSSDRTEPTYEQYF.

The V gene is TRBV19, the J gene TRBJ1-5, with unresolved D. V was shortened by 5 bases and J by 1 base, with 18 bases between the two germline ends. This CDR3 is built from 17 residues. Germline V lookup: CDR1 LNHDA, CDR2 SQIVND (reference sequence). The CDR3 coding sequence is TGTGCCAGTAGTGGCGCTCGGGCGGGTCGAAGCAATCAGCCCCAGCATTTT. It yields the protein CASSGARAGRSNQPQHF.

This rearrangement joins TRBV2 to TRBJ2-2; 7 nucleotides agree with TRBD1. The germline V gene encodes CDR1 SNHLY and CDR2 FYNNEI. J was trimmed by 6 bases and V by 6 bases; bases with no gene match: 10. The CDR3 consists of 15 residues. This CDR3 reads CASRPGTAGPGELFF. The DNA of the CDR3 is TGTGCCAGCAGACCCGGGACAGCCGGTCCCGGGGAGCTGTTTTTT.

The gene calls are TRBV19 and TRBJ2-2; 8 nucleotides match TRBD2. V dropped 4 bases and J dropped 6; count of bases not matched to a gene: 13. The CDR3 runs to 17 residues. Germline CDR1 reads LNHDA; CDR2 reads SQIVND (reference sequence). The CDR3 DNA sequence: TGTGCCAGTAGTACTCTTCAGGGGAGCGGGAGTGCCGGGGAGCTGTTTTTT. Amino acids: CASSTLQGSGSAGELFF.

This chain connects TRBV10-3 to TRBJ2-3; 7 bases align to TRBD1. Germline V lookup: CDR1 ENHRY, CDR2 SYGVKD. V dropped 11 bases and J dropped 3; count of bases not matched to a gene: 5. The CDR3 has 12 amino acids. DNA of the CDR3: TGTGCCGTTGGACAGGCGACAGATACGCAGTATTTT. Amino acid sequence: CAVGQATDTQYF.

This clone was observed a handful of times. The CDR3 spells CASSPSGNSNSSPLHF. The CDR3 nucleotides read TGCGCCAGCAGCCCATCAGGGAATTCCAATTCGTCACCCCTCCACTTT. This sequence joins TRBV5-1 and TRBJ1-6, with D possibly matching TRBD1 (5 bases). CDR1 SGHRS and CDR2 YFSETQ come from the germline V gene. Trimming took 4 bases from V and 10 from J, leaving 21 bases between them. The CDR3 consists of 16 residues.

The chain uses TRBV6-5 and TRBJ2-3; 12 bases line up with TRBD1. Looked up from germline, CDR1 is MNHEY and CDR2 is SVGAGI. The CDR3 extends over 14 amino acids. Germline trimming cut 6 bases from V and 5 bases from J; bases unmatched to any gene: 3. CDR3 bases: TGTGCCAGCAGCCGGGACAGGGGGCAAGATACGCAGTATTTT. Encoded protein: CASSRDRGQDTQYF.

The V call is TRBV27, the J call TRBJ2-4, with 10 bases identical to TRBD1. After removal of 10 bases from V and 8 bases from J, the junction contained 14 bases not matched to a gene. The CDR3 is made up of 15 amino acids. Germline CDR1 is MNHEY and CDR2 is SMNVEV (reference sequence). CDR3 DNA sequence: TGTGCCACCTCCTCGGGGGACAGGGGCTCGTACATTCAGTACTTC. Translated: CATSSGDRGSYIQYF.